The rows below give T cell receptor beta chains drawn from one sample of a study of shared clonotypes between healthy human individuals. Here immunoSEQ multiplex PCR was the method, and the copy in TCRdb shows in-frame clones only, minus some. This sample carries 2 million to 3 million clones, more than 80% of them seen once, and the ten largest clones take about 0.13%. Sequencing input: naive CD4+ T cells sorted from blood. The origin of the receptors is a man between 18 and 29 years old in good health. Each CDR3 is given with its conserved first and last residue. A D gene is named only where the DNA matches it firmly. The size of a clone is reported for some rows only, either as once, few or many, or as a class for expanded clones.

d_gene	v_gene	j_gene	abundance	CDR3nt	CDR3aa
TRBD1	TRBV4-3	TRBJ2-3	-	TGCGCCAGCAGCCATGATACAGGGGGCCTCACAGATACGCAGTATTTT	CASSHDTGGLTDTQYF
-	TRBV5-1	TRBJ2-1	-	TGCGCCAGCAGCCCCCTCTCCAGAGACAATGAGCAGTTCTTC	CASSPLSRDNEQFF
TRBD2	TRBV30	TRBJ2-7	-	TGTGCCTGGAGCTTATTAGCGGGACCGGCCTACGAGCAGTACTTC	CAWSLLAGPAYEQYF
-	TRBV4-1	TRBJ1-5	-	TGCGCCAGCAGCCAGCCGGGGGCTGTTCAGCCCCAGCATTTT	CASSQPGAVQPQHF
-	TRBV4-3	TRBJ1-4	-	TGCGCCAGCAGCCCAAGTGGTCCAACTAATGAAAAACTGTTTTTT	CASSPSGPTNEKLFF
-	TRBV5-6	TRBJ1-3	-	TGTGCCAGCACCTCGAACGGGGTGGGAAACACCATATATTTT	CASTSNGVGNTIYF
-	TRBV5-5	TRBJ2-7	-	TGTGCCAGCAGCTTGGCCCTTTCGGGAGTGATCTACGAGCAGTACTTC	CASSLALSGVIYEQYF
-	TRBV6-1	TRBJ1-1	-	TGTGCCAGCAGTGTGCGGCCCTTTCTAGGAAACACTGAAGCTTTCTTT	CASSVRPFLGNTEAFF
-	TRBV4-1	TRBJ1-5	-	TGCGCCAGCAGCCGGAACGAAGGGGGGACTATGTCCAATCAGCCCCAGCATTTT	CASSRNEGGTMSNQPQHF
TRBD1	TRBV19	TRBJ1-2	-	TGTGCCAGTAGTATGAGGGACAGCTATGGCTACACCTTC	CASSMRDSYGYTF
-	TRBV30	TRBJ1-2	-	TGTGCCTGGGCCTCCGAAGGACCCTATGGCTACACCTTC	CAWASEGPYGYTF
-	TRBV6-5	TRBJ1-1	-	TGTGCCCTTTCGCCGGGGCGAGAAGCTTTCTTT	CALSPGREAFF
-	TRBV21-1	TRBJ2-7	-	TGTGCCAGCATCACGCTTGGCGGGAGGATCTACGAGCAGTACTTC	CASITLGGRIYEQYF
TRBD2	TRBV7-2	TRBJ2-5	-	TGTGCCACCGCTAGCGGGAAAAAAGAGACCCAGTACTTC	CATASGKKETQYF
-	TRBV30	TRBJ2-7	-	TGTGCCTGGAGTGTTATGTCCTACGAGCAGTACTTC	CAWSVMSYEQYF
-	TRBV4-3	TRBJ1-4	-	TGCGCCAGCAGCCAAGGACAATCGAATGAAAAACTGTTTTTT	CASSQGQSNEKLFF
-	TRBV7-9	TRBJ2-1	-	TGTGCCAGCAGCTTAGACGGGATGCCCTCCCTAGAGCAGTTCTTC	CASSLDGMPSLEQFF
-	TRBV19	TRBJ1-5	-	TGTGCCAGTAGTATGGGAGGAAAGAGGCTCGATCAGCCCCAGCATTTT	CASSMGGKRLDQPQHF
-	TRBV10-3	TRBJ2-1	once	TGTGCCATCAGGCCCGGGACTCGCAATGAGCAGTTCTTC	CAIRPGTRNEQFF
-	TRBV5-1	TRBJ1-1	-	TGCGCCAGCAGCTTGCAGCAGGAAAACACTGAAGCTTTCTTT	CASSLQQENTEAFF
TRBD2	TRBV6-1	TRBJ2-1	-	TGTGCCAGCAGTGCGACTAGCGTCTCCTACAATGAGCAGTTCTTC	CASSATSVSYNEQFF
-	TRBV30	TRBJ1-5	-	TGTGCCTGGAGCGACGGGACAAGCAATCAGCCCCAGCATTTT	CAWSDGTSNQPQHF
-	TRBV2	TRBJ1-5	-	TGTGCCAGCTCGGCAGATAGCAATCAGCCCCAGCATTTT	CASSADSNQPQHF
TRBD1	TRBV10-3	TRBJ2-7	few	TGTGCCATCAGCGGGAGACAGGGGCTGCCCTACGAGCAGTACTTC	CAISGRQGLPYEQYF
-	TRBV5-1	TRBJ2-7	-	TGCGCCAGCAGCCTACACCTAGGACCCGTCTACGAGCAGTACTTC	CASSLHLGPVYEQYF
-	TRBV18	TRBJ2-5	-	TGTGCCAGCTCACCACGAGGATTACAAGAGACCCAGTACTTC	CASSPRGLQETQYF
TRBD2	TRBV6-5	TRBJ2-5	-	TGTGCCAGCAGTTACTCCCTAGCGGGGGCCGGGGCCCAGTACTTC	CASSYSLAGAGAQYF
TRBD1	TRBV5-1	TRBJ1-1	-	TGCGCCAGCAGCACCGGACAGGGAGAAGCTTTCTTT	CASSTGQGEAFF
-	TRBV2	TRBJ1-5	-	TGTGCCAGCAGTGTCGGGGCTCTTCAAGGTCAGCCCCAGCATTTT	CASSVGALQGQPQHF
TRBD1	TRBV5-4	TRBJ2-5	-	TGTGCCAGCAGAATTTTCCGGGACAGGGGACTTAGAGAGACCCAGTACTTC	CASRIFRDRGLRETQYF
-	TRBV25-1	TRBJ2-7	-	TGTGCCAGCAGTGGTGGAGGGGGAACGGGCGAGCAGTACTTC	CASSGGGGTGEQYF
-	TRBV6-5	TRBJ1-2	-	TGTGCCAGCAGTCGGACGGAACGGAATGGCTACACCTTC	CASSRTERNGYTF
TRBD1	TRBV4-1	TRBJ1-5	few	TGCGCCAGCGGAGCCGGGACAGGATATCAGCCCCAGCATTTT	CASGAGTGYQPQHF
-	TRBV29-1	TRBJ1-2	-	TGCAGCGTCACCGGGACGGGACAAGCCATTTATGGCTACACCTTC	CSVTGTGQAIYGYTF
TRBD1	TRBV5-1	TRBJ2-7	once	TGCGCCAGCAGCTTGGATGGACAGGGGCGCTACGAGCAGTACTTC	CASSLDGQGRYEQYF
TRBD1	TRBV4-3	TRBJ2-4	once	TGCGCCAGCAGCCAAGATCACAGGGGCATTCAGTACTTC	CASSQDHRGIQYF
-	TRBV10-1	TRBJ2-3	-	TGCGCCAGCAGTGAGTCGGGCGGGCAGGATACGCAGTATTTT	CASSESGGQDTQYF
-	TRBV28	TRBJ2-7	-	TGTGCCAGCAGTGCCAATGCCGGCTCTACGGAGCAGTACTTC	CASSANAGSTEQYF
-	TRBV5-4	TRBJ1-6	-	TGTGCCAGCAGCTTGGCCCCCACGAGCTCCTATAATTCACCCCTCCACTTT	CASSLAPTSSYNSPLHF
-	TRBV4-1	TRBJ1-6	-	TGCGCCAGCAGCTTCCCTTCCACACCCCTCCACTTT	CASSFPSTPLHF
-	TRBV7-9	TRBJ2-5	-	TGTGCCAGCAGTTTGGGGGACTGGACCCAGTACTTC	CASSLGDWTQYF
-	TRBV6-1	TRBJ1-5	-	TGTGCCAGCAGTCCCGGGGGTACTAGCAATCAGCCCCAGCATTTT	CASSPGGTSNQPQHF
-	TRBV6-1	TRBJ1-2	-	TGTGCCAGCAGTGAAGGTGGCGTCGCAAGTGGCTACACCTTC	CASSEGGVASGYTF
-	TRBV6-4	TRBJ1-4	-	TGTGCCAGCAGTGTTTACAGGGCTGCTAATGAAAAACTGTTTTTT	CASSVYRAANEKLFF
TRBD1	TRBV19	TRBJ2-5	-	TGTGCCAGTAGTATCCGGACAGGGGAGACCCAGTACTTC	CASSIRTGETQYF
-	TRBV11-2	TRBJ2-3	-	TGTGCCAGCAGCTTGGCAGGCACAGATACGCAGTATTTT	CASSLAGTDTQYF
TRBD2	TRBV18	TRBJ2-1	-	TGTGCCAGCTCACCCGGGACTAGCCCCCACAATGAGCAGTTCTTC	CASSPGTSPHNEQFF
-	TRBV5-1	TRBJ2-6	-	TGCGCCATCCCCCCTGGACGTGAGCGGGCTTGCTCTGGGGCCAACGTCCTGACTTTC	CAIPPGRERACSGANVLTF
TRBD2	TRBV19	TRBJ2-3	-	TGTGCCAGTAGGGCACTAGCGGGGGGCACAGATACGCAGTATTTT	CASRALAGGTDTQYF
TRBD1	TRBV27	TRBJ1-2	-	TGTGCCAGCAGTTTAGGACAGGGGGGCTATGGCTACACCTTC	CASSLGQGGYGYTF
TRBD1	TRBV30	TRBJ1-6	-	TGTGCCTGGAAACGTGGGGACAGCTCCTATAATTCACCCCTCCACTTT	CAWKRGDSSYNSPLHF
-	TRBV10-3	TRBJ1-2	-	TGTGCCATCAGTTCGAAGTCTACAGGGAACTTCCCCTATGGCTACACCTTC	CAISSKSTGNFPYGYTF
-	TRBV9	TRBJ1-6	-	TGTGCCAGCAGCGTAGGGGGAGCCGGGACCATTAATTCACCCCTCCACTTT	CASSVGGAGTINSPLHF
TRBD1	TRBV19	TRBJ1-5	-	TGTGCCAGTAGTATAGTAGGGACAGGGACTAGCAATCAGCCCCAGCATTTT	CASSIVGTGTSNQPQHF